This T cell receptor beta chain came from a study of siplizumab effects on memory and regulatory T cells. CDR1 and CDR2 (germline): SGHVS, FNYEAQ. The CDR3 totals 16 residues. Trimming took 1 base from V and 2 from J, leaving 13 bases between them. TCRdb's copy holds only in-frame clones and misses some; the assay was immunoSEQ multiplex PCR. The sample lists tens of thousands of clones; about 93% were seen once. General study results and limits: Proliferating siplizumab-culture Tregs lacked confirmation of suppressive function.

To note about this clone: The target antigen is unknown.

The chain has TRBV7-6 and TRBJ2-3; D remains unclear. The sample comprised CD8+ T cells sorted from blood. The sequence was obtained from a human donor in good health. The CDR3 nucleotides are TGTGCCAGCAGCTTAGGAGAATCATTCCCCACAGATACGCAGTATTTT. It encodes CASSLGESFPTDTQYF.